The 6 T cell receptor beta chains reported below all come from one sample, sequenced in a study of T-cell reconstitution after alpha-beta-depleted transplantation in children. Unique molecular identifiers were used in preparing the TCRbeta library. TCRdb re-analysed the PCR reads in MiXCR, keeping a single row per CDR3 protein. The data show 220,000 or so distinct CDR3 sequences, 6.5% to 9% seen once. The source was PBMCs, mostly from graft donor cells, collected 180 days after TCRalphabeta/CD19-depleted stem cell transplant. The origin of the receptors is a male patient aged 10 to 17 who had a stem cell transplant for acute lymphoblastic leukemia, so the T cells may come from the graft donor.

Many counts were recorded for this clonotype. The chain links TRBV7-3 to TRBJ2-7; D is unclear. CDR1 is SGHTA and CDR2 is FQGTGA in the germline V gene. V was shortened by 1 base and J by 0 bases, with 13 bases between the two germline ends. There are 16 residues in the CDR3. The DNA for the CDR3 is TGTGCCAGCAGCTTAATTGGTACGCGGAGCTCCTACGAGCAGTACTTC. Amino acids: CASSLIGTRSSYEQYF.

This clonotype was observed many times. This sequence joins TRBV24-1 and TRBJ2-1; TRBD2 matches at 10 bases. Unmatched junction bases numbered 5, after V lost 7 bases and J lost 9 bases. Germline-derived CDR1 and CDR2 are KGHDR and SFDVKD. This CDR3 contains 13 residues. CDR3 loop: CATRLAGGGEQFF. The CDR3 region has the DNA TGTGCCACCAGGTTAGCGGGAGGCGGTGAGCAGTTCTTC.

Many counts were recorded for this clonotype. The rearrangement links TRBV28 to TRBJ2-3; D is perhaps TRBD2 (5 bases). CDR3 length: 14 residues. The V end was cut by 7 bases, the J end by 6 bases, with 17 bases between. Looked up from germline, CDR1 is MDHEN and CDR2 is SYDVKM. CDR3 sequence (DNA): TGTGCCAGCAAAAGCCCCCCGGGGATTGATACGCAGTATTTT. The encoded protein is CASKSPPGIDTQYF.

This clonotype was seen ten or more times. The genes are TRBV7-2 and TRBJ1-6; D not resolved. Trimming took off 2 bases at V and 7 bases at J, with 15 bases between the two ends. Per the germline V gene, CDR1 is SGHTA and CDR2 is FQGNSA. The CDR3 totals 16 residues. This CDR3 reads CASSLIRATENSPLHF. CDR3 in DNA: TGTGCCAGCAGCTTAATAAGGGCCACGGAGAATTCACCCCTCCACTTT.

This clonotype was seen at least ten times. The V call is TRBV20-1, the J call TRBJ2-7; 13 bases fit TRBD2. V was pared by 4 bases and J by 2 bases, with 8 bases of the junction left unmatched. Germline lookup yields CDR1 DFQATT and CDR2 SNEGSKA (reference sequence). The CDR3 contains 16 residues. CDR3 in amino acids: CSANRGLAGSPYEQYF. The CDR3, as DNA: TGCAGTGCTAATCGGGGACTAGCGGGAAGTCCCTACGAGCAGTACTTC.

This clonotype was detected ten times or more. This chain links TRBV6-5 with TRBJ1-4, with 8 bases that match TRBD1. V gave up 1 base and J gave up 3 bases; unmatched junction bases: 1. The CDR3 totals 15 residues. Germline V gene lookup returns CDR1 MNHEY and CDR2 SVGAGI. This CDR3 reads CASSYWTGPNEKLFF. For the CDR3, the DNA is TGTGCCAGCAGTTACTGGACAGGGCCTAATGAAAAACTGTTTTTT.